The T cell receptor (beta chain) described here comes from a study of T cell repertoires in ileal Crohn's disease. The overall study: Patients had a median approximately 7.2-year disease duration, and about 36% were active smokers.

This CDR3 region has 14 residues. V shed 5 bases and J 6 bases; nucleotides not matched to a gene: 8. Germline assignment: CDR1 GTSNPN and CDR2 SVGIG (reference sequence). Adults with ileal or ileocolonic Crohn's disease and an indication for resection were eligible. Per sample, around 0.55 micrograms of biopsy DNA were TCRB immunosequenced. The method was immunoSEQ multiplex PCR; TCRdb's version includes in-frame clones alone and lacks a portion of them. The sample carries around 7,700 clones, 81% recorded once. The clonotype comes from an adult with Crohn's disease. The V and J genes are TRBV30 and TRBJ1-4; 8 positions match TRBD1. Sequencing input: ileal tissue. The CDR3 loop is CAWCPGQGDEKLFF. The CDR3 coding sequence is TGTGCCTGGTGCCCAGGACAGGGCGATGAAAAACTGTTTTTT.